Listed here are 27 T cell receptor beta chains from one sample, sequenced in a study of T cell repertoires in cytomegalovirus infection. One entry per CDR3 protein results from TCRdb running MiXCR on the reads. The table lists 380,000 or so distinct CDR3 sequences, about 35% of them singletons, with about 13% in the top ten. These receptors are not linked to any known antigen. Here the sequenced sample was cultured PBMCs, taken from culture after CMV antigen stimulation. Receptor source: a human donor in good health (CMV status not recorded). Some clones in this sample may be carry-over from other donors' samples.

V and J are TRBV2 and TRBJ2-1, with D unclear. Germline CDR1 is SNHLY and CDR2 is FYNNEI. The CDR3 loop spans 13 amino acids. Trimming took off 5 bases at V and 5 bases at J, with 10 bases between the two ends. The CDR3 DNA reads as TGTGCCAGCAGTCGGAGTATGGACAATGAGCAGTTCTTC. Its protein is CASSRSMDNEQFF.

This clonotype appeared a few times. The CDR3 DNA reads as TGTGCCAGCAGCCGCAGGCTCAGGAACTATGGCTACACCTTC. It is translated as CASSRRLRNYGYTF. This sequence joins TRBV7-8 and TRBJ1-2; D gene ambiguous. V gave up 5 bases and J gave up 2 bases, with 12 bases separating them. CDR3 size: 14 residues. Per germline, CDR1 SGHVS and CDR2 FQNEAQ. Complete variable domain (other parts from reference TRBV7-8 and TRBJ1-2): GAGVSQSPRYKVAKRGQDVALRCDPISGHVSLFWYQQALGQGPEFLTYFQNEAQLDKSGLPSDRFFAERPEGSVSTLKIQRTQQEDSAVYLCASSRRLRNYGYTFGSGTRLTVV.

This clonotype turned up a few times. The V and J genes are TRBV6-1 and TRBJ2-7; 9 nucleotides match TRBD1. V was clipped by 7 bases and J by 7 bases; unmatched bases: 11. The CDR3 runs 14 residues. Germline V gives CDR1 MNHNS, CDR2 SASEGT. The DNA of the CDR3 is TGTGCCAGCACATTGCGGACAGGGGCAAGTGAGCAGTACGTC. It encodes CASTLRTGASEQYV.

The chain is built from TRBV6-2 or TRBV6-3 and TRBJ2-1; D not certain. CDR1 and CDR2 (germline): MNHEY, SVGEGT. This CDR3 comprises 16 residues. V shed 5 bases and J shed 6 bases, with 20 bases lying between them. In nucleotides, the CDR3 is TGTGCCAGCAGTCCCCGGCCTCTCCTAATTGTCAATGAGCAGTTCTTC. Protein: CASSPRPLLIVNEQFF.

The rearrangement links TRBV11-3 to TRBJ2-3, with TRBD2 identical over 9 bases. Germline CDR1 and CDR2: SGHNT and YENEEA. With V trimmed by 7 bases and J by 5 bases, 10 bases remained unmatched. The CDR3 totals 15 residues. The CDR3 here is CASNSGGRAGDTQYF. In nucleotides, the CDR3 is TGTGCCAGCAACTCAGGCGGGAGGGCGGGAGATACGCAGTATTTT.

This clonotype has a count of ten or more. J is TRBJ2-7 and V is TRBV7-9, with D possibly matching TRBD1 (5 bases). Germline CDR1 reads SEHNR; CDR2 reads FQNEAQ (reference sequence). There are 14 residues in the CDR3. V dropped 2 bases and J dropped 2 bases, with 10 bases sitting between them. The CDR3 sequence is CASSLNRSPYEQYF. In nucleotides, the CDR3 is TGTGCCAGCAGCTTAAACAGGTCCCCCTACGAGCAGTACTTC.

This clonotype was picked up many times. The chain joins TRBV12-3 or TRBV12-4 to TRBJ2-7, with 8 positions matching TRBD2. This CDR3 has 14 residues. V was clipped by 6 bases and J by 3 bases; unmatched bases: 7. CDR3 bases: TGTGCCAGCAGACAAGCGGGGGAGTACTACGAGCAGTACTTC. Translated: CASRQAGEYYEQYF.

The chain carries TRBV27 and TRBJ1-2, with no clear D. The CDR3 is 13 amino acids. Germline values: CDR1 MNHEY, CDR2 SMNVEV (reference sequence). The ends were cut back, 8 bases at V and 5 bases at J, with 15 bases in the middle. This chain's CDR3 is CASGIHAGYGYTF. The CDR3 nucleotides read TGTGCCAGCGGCATCCACGCCGGGTATGGCTACACCTTC.

This clonotype was seen ten or more times. This chain connects TRBV7-3 to TRBJ2-6, with TRBD1 identical over 9 bases. The CDR3 contains 16 residues. Per the germline V gene, CDR1 is SGHTA and CDR2 is FQGTGA. V shed 5 bases and J 2 bases; nucleotides not matched to a gene: 4. CDR3 coding DNA: TGTGCCAGCAGCCCCGGGACAGGGCCTGGGGCCAACGTCCTGACTTTC. Translated: CASSPGTGPGANVLTF.

This CDR3 is CASSPMTRTYNEQFF. The CDR3, as DNA: TGTGCCAGCAGTCCGATGACTCGAACCTACAATGAGCAGTTCTTC. The chain joins TRBV6-1 to TRBJ2-1, with D unclear. V lost 5 bases, J lost 2 bases, and 13 bases lay in between. The germline gives CDR1 MNHNS, CDR2 SASEGT. The CDR3 length is 15 residues.

This sequence joins TRBV19 and TRBJ1-4, with 7 bases fitting TRBD1. The CDR3 is 15 residues long. V lost 6 bases to trimming and J lost 0 bases; unmatched junction nucleotides: 4. Germline V gene sequence: CDR1 LNHDA, CDR2 SQIVND (reference sequence). DNA for the CDR3: TGTGCCAGTAGACCTCAGGGGGCAACTAATGAAAAACTGTTTTTT. It yields the protein CASRPQGATNEKLFF.

This sequence joins TRBV19 and TRBJ2-1, with TRBD2 matching 11 bases. V was pared by 8 bases and J by 6 bases, with 3 bases of the junction left unmatched. Germline loops: CDR1 LNHDA, CDR2 SQIVND (reference sequence). The CDR3 covers 13 residues. The CDR3 spells CASHGTSGNEQFF. DNA of the CDR3: TGTGCCAGTCACGGGACTAGCGGCAATGAGCAGTTCTTC.

The chain links TRBV18 to TRBJ1-2; D unclear. There are 12 residues in the CDR3. Germline V gene data show CDR1 as KGHSH and CDR2 as LQKENI. V was trimmed by 4 bases and J by 8 bases, leaving 11 bases between them. The CDR3, as DNA: TGTGCCAGCTCACATTCGACACGAGGCTACACCTTC. Its protein product is CASSHSTRGYTF.

The CDR3, as DNA: TGTGCCAGTAGTCCTCTACCCCCCTGGACCCGCCGGACCGGGGAGCTGTTTTTT. Protein: CASSPLPPWTRRTGELFF. This chain joins TRBV19 and TRBJ2-2; D remains ambiguous. Germline V gives CDR1 LNHDA, CDR2 SQIVND (reference sequence). The CDR3 contains 18 residues. Trimming cost V 5 bases and J 5 bases, with 24 bases left between them. The full variable domain, with the rest looked up from reference TRBV19 and TRBJ2-2, is DGGITQSPKYLFRKEGQNVTLSCEQNLNHDAMYWYRQDPGQGLRLIYYSQIVNDFQKGDIAEGYSVSREKKESFPLTVTSAQKNPTAFYLCASSPLPPWTRRTGELFFGEGSRLTVL.

This clonotype was seen a few times. The chain is built from TRBV6-2 or TRBV6-3 and TRBJ2-7, with a tentative D call TRBD2 (6 bases). Trimming pared 2 bases from V and 6 bases from J, leaving 14 bases between. This CDR3 spans 14 amino acids. CDR1 MNHEY and CDR2 SVGEGT come from the germline V gene. The CDR3: CASSYRGSLREQYV. CDR3 nucleotide sequence: TGTGCCAGCAGTTACCGGGGGAGTTTACGCGAGCAGTACGTC.

This clonotype was detected a few times. The gene calls are TRBV7-6 and TRBJ1-1; 7 bases align to TRBD1. The J segment lost 11 bases and the V segment lost 4 bases, leaving 7 bases of the junction unmatched. From germline, CDR1 is SGHVS and CDR2 FNYEAQ. CDR3 length: 12 residues. The CDR3 sequence: CASSSRQGRAFF. For the CDR3, the DNA is TGTGCCAGCAGCTCTAGACAGGGTCGGGCTTTCTTT.

This clonotype was observed once. CDR3 DNA sequence: TGTGCCAGCAGGCCTGGGGTATCGAACACTGAAGCTTTCTTT. Its translation: CASRPGVSNTEAFF. The rearrangement uses TRBV6-5 and TRBJ1-1; D remains unclear. Germline CDR1 MNHEY, CDR2 SVGAGI. V shed 6 bases and J shed 1 base, with 12 bases lying between them. This CDR3 comprises 14 residues.

The chain combines TRBV7-2 with TRBJ2-5, with D unclear. The CDR3 contains 16 residues. Germline loops: CDR1 SGHTA, CDR2 FQGNSA. Trimming took off 2 bases at V and 4 bases at J, with 17 bases between the two ends. The CDR3 DNA is TGTGCCAGCAGCTTATGGGCCAGGCGGCCGGGAGAGACCCAGTACTTC. It translates to CASSLWARRPGETQYF.

This clonotype has only a few counts. For the CDR3, the DNA is TGTGCCAGCAGTTACGATGCGTCTAGCACAGATACGCAGTATTTT. Translation: CASSYDASSTDTQYF. The chain recombines TRBV6-2 or TRBV6-3 with TRBJ2-3; no clear D. Germline lookup yields CDR1 MNHEY and CDR2 SVGEGT. CDR3 length: 15 amino acids. The V end lost 2 bases, the J end lost 0 bases, and 9 bases lay between the germline ends.

This clonotype was counted many times. The chain employs TRBV4-3 and TRBJ1-2; 9 bases match TRBD1. The CDR3 extends over 15 amino acids. Germline CDR1 is LGHNA and CDR2 is YSLEER. V dropped 1 base and J dropped 7; count of bases not matched to a gene: 7. This chain's CDR3 is CASSQVQGAQGGYTF. The CDR3 bases are TGCGCCAGCAGCCAAGTACAGGGGGCACAGGGTGGCTACACCTTC.

This clonotype has a handful of counts. The V gene is TRBV6-5, the J gene TRBJ2-3; TRBD2 agrees at 9 bases. The junction had 9 bases not matched to a gene; V was cut back by 5 bases and J by 6 bases. The CDR3 runs to 15 residues. Germline-derived CDR1 and CDR2 are MNHEY and SVGAGI. CDR3 protein: CASSLGGRGWDTQYF. The CDR3, as DNA: TGTGCCAGCAGTCTTGGCGGGAGGGGATGGGATACGCAGTATTTT.

This clonotype was observed a few times. The chain recombines TRBV20-1 with TRBJ2-1; 11 nucleotides match TRBD2. There are 15 residues in the CDR3. Trimming removed 6 bases from V and 4 bases from J; junction bases left unmatched: 8. Germline CDR1 is DFQATT and CDR2 is SNEGSKA (reference sequence). CDR3 region: CSALPGLAAYNEQFF. The CDR3 bases are TGCAGTGCCCTTCCGGGACTAGCGGCTTACAATGAGCAGTTCTTC.

The V and J genes are TRBV28 and TRBJ2-7; no reliable D call. Deletions cut 6 bases from V and 5 bases from J, with 23 bases between. Germline V gene data show CDR1 as MDHEN and CDR2 as SYDVKM. The CDR3 is 16 amino acids. DNA of the CDR3: TGTGCCAGCAGCCCCCCTCAGTTGCCCCAGGCCCACGAGCAGTACTTC. Residues: CASSPPQLPQAHEQYF.

The J gene is TRBJ2-3, the V gene TRBV5-1; 9 nucleotides align to TRBD2. The germline V gene encodes CDR1 SGHRS and CDR2 YFSETQ. The CDR3 spans 17 residues. V lost 3 bases, J lost 1 base, and 9 bases stayed unmatched. The CDR3 region has the DNA TGCGCCAGCAGCTCGAACTTAGCGGGAGATGGCACAGATACGCAGTATTTT. The encoded protein is CASSSNLAGDGTDTQYF.

This sequence joins TRBV5-1 and TRBJ1-2, with D tentatively TRBD1 (5 bases). The V gene's germline CDR1 is SGHRS and CDR2 YFSETQ. The germline V and J ends were trimmed by 7 bases and 6 bases, with 16 bases remaining between them. This CDR3 comprises 13 residues. CDR3 amino acids: CASEKMRGNGYTF. The CDR3 region has the DNA TGCGCCAGCGAGAAGATGAGGGGTAATGGCTACACCTTC.

The chain links TRBV7-8 to TRBJ1-2, with D unresolved. V was cut by 3 bases and J by 7 bases, with 18 bases left in between. The CDR3 contains 15 residues. Per the germline V gene, CDR1 is SGHVS and CDR2 is FQNEAQ. CDR3 protein: CASSLEPTVSGGYTF. CDR3 in DNA: TGTGCCAGCAGCTTGGAGCCAACAGTCTCTGGTGGCTACACCTTC.

In this sample, this clonotype turned up a few times. V usage is TRBV7-2 and J usage is TRBJ2-1; 8 positions match TRBD1. Trimming at V came to 2 bases and at J to 9 bases, leaving 12 bases not matched to a gene. Germline-derived CDR1 and CDR2 are SGHTA and FQGNSA. This CDR3 is built from 16 residues. DNA for the CDR3: TGTGCCAGCAGCTTACTGGGGTCAGGGGGCGCAAGTGAGCAGTTCTTC. Translated, it gives CASSLLGSGGASEQFF.